What follows are 7 T cell receptor beta chains derived from one specimen sequenced in a study of CD8+CD57+ T cells in acquired aplastic anemia. According to the study, genomic DNA was the template for TCR beta VDJ and CDR3 profiling. TCRdb re-called the reads with MiXCR, one entry per CDR3 protein. The table has about 400,000 distinct CDR3 sequences, approximately 70% seen once; the top ten hold 4%. The specimen sequenced was sorted CD4+, CD8+, or CD8+CD57+ T cells (not recorded which) from PBMCs. Source of these receptors: a human donor in good health, serving as a control.

This clonotype occurred many times. The rearrangement links TRBV4-2 to TRBJ2-1; 10 positions match TRBD1. This CDR3 contains 17 residues. Germline V lookup: CDR1 LGHNA, CDR2 YNFKEQ. The J segment lost 6 bases and the V segment lost 3 bases, leaving 11 bases of the junction unmatched. DNA of the CDR3: TGTGCCAGCAGCCACCAAAGGACAGGGGGAGGATTCAATGAGCAGTTCTTC. Its protein product is CASSHQRTGGGFNEQFF.

Comment on this clonotype: The junction departs from germline at one end; a sequencing error may be responsible. The rearrangement links TRBV19 to TRBJ2-2; maybe TRBD2 (5 bases). The CDR3 length is 18 residues. Germline-derived CDR1 and CDR2 are LNHDA and SQIVND (reference sequence). This CDR3 reads CASTLGPLAGPSTGELSF. CDR3 sequence (DNA): TGTGCCAGTACCTTAGGTCCCTTGGCAGGACCAAGCACCGGGGAGCTGTCTTTT.

This clonotype was detected ten times or more. The chain couples TRBV19 to TRBJ1-1, with D uncertain. V lost 1 base and J lost 1, with 4 bases in between. This CDR3 is 13 amino acids long. Germline lookup yields CDR1 LNHDA and CDR2 SQIVND (reference sequence). Here the CDR3 DNA reads TGTGCCAGTAGTATAGGTCCGAACACTGAAGCTTTCTTT. As protein: CASSIGPNTEAFF. Drawing the rest from reference TRBV19 and TRBJ1-1, the complete variable domain is DGGITQSPKYLFRKEGQNVTLSCEQNLNHDAMYWYRQDPGQGLRLIYYSQIVNDFQKGDIAEGYSVSREKKESFPLTVTSAQKNPTAFYLCASSIGPNTEAFFGQGTRLTVV.

The rearrangement links TRBV19 to TRBJ1-6; 9 bases align to TRBD1. The ends lost 5 bases at V and 13 bases at J; junction bases unmatched: 12. CDR1 is LNHDA, CDR2 SQIVND, per germline (reference sequence). CDR3 length: 15 amino acids. CDR3 protein: CASSATGGRDFPLHF. Here the CDR3 DNA reads TGTGCCAGTAGTGCCACAGGGGGCCGGGATTTCCCCCTCCACTTT.

About this clonotype: This may come from a read error, since a much larger clone is one base off. This sequence joins TRBV6-1 and TRBJ2-7; no definite D call. V was shortened by 6 bases and J by 9 bases, with 12 bases between the two germline ends. The V gene's germline CDR1 is MNHNS and CDR2 SASEGT. This CDR3 has 11 amino acids. The DNA of the CDR3 is TGTGCCAGCAGGGTTCTTTGGGGGCAGTACTTC. Translated, it gives CASRVLWGQYF.

This chain links TRBV9 with TRBJ1-5; D may be TRBD1 (5 bases). V was cut by 4 bases and J by 14 bases, with 19 bases left in between. The CDR3 is made up of 13 amino acids. CDR1 is SGDLS and CDR2 is YYNGEE in the germline V gene. The DNA of the CDR3 is TGTGCCAGCAGCTTGGGGGGAGGTCAGCACAAGCATTTT. Protein: CASSLGGGQHKHF.

The chain links TRBV7-2 to TRBJ1-2; D unclear. Germline values: CDR1 SGHTA, CDR2 FQGNSA. The CDR3 runs 13 residues. The V end lost 2 bases, the J end lost 2 bases, and 6 bases lay between the germline ends. CDR3: CASSLPHNYGYTF. The CDR3, as DNA: TGTGCCAGCAGCTTACCACACAACTATGGCTACACCTTC.